The clone carrying this T cell receptor beta chain was seen at least ten times. Its antigen is currently unknown. Uncontrolled infection, other autoimmune disease, pregnancy and lactation each barred patients from inclusion. Amplification of TCR beta CDR3 regions was performed using RNA transcripts as template. Initially, a first-round RT-PCR of the TCR CDR3 employed the HTBI primer set. One entry per CDR3 protein, called by TCRdb with MiXCR from the multiplex PCR reads. The table lists over 700,000 distinct CDR3 sequences, around 19% of them singletons. This record belongs to a study of T cells in Graves' hyperthyroidism and ophthalmopathy. Study results and limitations: Blood also contained most expanded thyroid clonotypes above 0.001. A 13 V-J model separated ophthalmopathy from stable hyperthyroidism.

Sequenced sample: blood. The sequence was collected from a woman aged 50 to 65 with Graves' hyperthyroidism that later progressed to Graves' ophthalmopathy.

CDR3 in DNA: TGTGCCAGCAGTGAAGCGCCGGGACAGATACTAATTAACTCTGGGGCCAACGTCCTGACTTTC. This translates into CASSEAPGQILINSGANVLTF. The chain has TRBV6-1 and TRBJ2-6; 7 nucleotides agree with TRBD1. The length of the CDR3 is 21 residues. CDR1 MNHNS and CDR2 SASEGT come from the germline V gene. Trimming removed 0 bases from V and 0 bases from J; junction bases left unmatched: 14.